The 8 T cell receptor beta chains given below trace back to one sample, sequenced in a study of early T cells in non-severe SARS-CoV-2 infection. TCRdb used MiXCR to reprocess the 5' RACE reads, holding one entry per CDR3 protein. The sample consists of approximately 48,000 distinct CDR3 sequences, about 6.5% of them appearing once. Sequencing used whole blood, obtained at baseline. The receptors were sampled from an adult who was a healthcare worker with PCR-confirmed SARS-CoV-2 infection or an uninfected control (not recorded which).

This clonotype was seen at least ten times. The chain couples TRBV29-1 to TRBJ1-6; D uncertain. V lost 7 bases and J 5 bases, leaving 12 bases between the germline ends. The CDR3 covers 13 residues. Germline-derived CDR1 and CDR2 are SQVTM and ANQGSEA. The CDR3 DNA reads TGCAGCGCCTCTCTCGGAGATAATTCACCCCTCCACTTT. Residues: CSASLGDNSPLHF.

This clonotype was seen only a few times. This chain joins TRBV12-3 or TRBV12-4 and TRBJ2-1, with a tentative D call TRBD1 (6 bases). The ends were cut back, 5 bases at V and 3 bases at J, with 8 bases in the middle. CDR3 length: 13 residues. CDR3 protein: CASSQDSYNEQFF. CDR3 coding DNA: TGTGCCAGCAGTCAGGACAGCTACAATGAGCAGTTCTTC.

This clonotype was found many times. The V and J genes are TRBV18 and TRBJ2-5; D is perhaps TRBD1 (6 bases). CDR1 is KGHSH, CDR2 LQKENI, per germline. Trimming stripped 5 bases from V and 2 bases from J, with 12 bases between. The CDR3 covers 14 residues. In DNA, the CDR3 is TGTGCCAGCTCAGAGCCGGGACAACAAGAGACCCAGTACTTC. This sequence encodes CASSEPGQQETQYF.

V is TRBV3-1 and J is TRBJ1-3, with D unresolved. The CDR3 totals 13 residues. Trimming took 4 bases from V and 4 from J, leaving 8 bases between them. CDR1 and CDR2 (germline): LGHDT, YNNKEL (reference sequence). CDR3 nucleotide sequence: TGTGCCAGCAGCCTAAGCGTCGGAAACACCATATATTTT. It is translated as CASSLSVGNTIYF. The entire variable domain, with the rest obtained from reference TRBV3-1 and TRBJ1-3, is as follows: DTAVSQTPKYLVTQMGNDKSIKCEQNLGHDTMYWYKQDSKKFLKIMFSYNNKELIINETVPNRFSPKSPDKAHLNLHINSLELGDSAVYFCASSLSVGNTIYFGEGSWLTVV.

This clonotype was counted many times. This chain joins TRBV28 and TRBJ2-5, with D maybe TRBD1 (6 bases). Germline V gene lookup returns CDR1 MDHEN and CDR2 SYDVKM. V lost 6 bases and J lost 5, with 16 bases in between. This CDR3 is 14 amino acids long. Here the CDR3 DNA reads TGTGCCAGCAGCCGCAGGGGTGTGCTGGAGACCCAGTACTTC. Amino acids: CASSRRGVLETQYF.

This clonotype was observed a few times. This chain connects TRBV6-1 to TRBJ2-7, with D possibly called TRBD1 or TRBD2 (5 bases each). Germline CDR1 and CDR2: MNHNS and SASEGT. Trimming cost V 11 bases and J 0 bases, with 14 bases left between them. The CDR3 is 13 amino acids. CDR3 sequence (DNA): TGTGCCGGGGCGGGCAGGAGCTCCTACGAGCAGTACTTC. It encodes CAGAGRSSYEQYF.

The chain links TRBV24-1 to TRBJ1-4, with D possibly being TRBD1 (5 bases). V was trimmed by 4 bases and J by 8 bases, leaving 13 bases between them. Germline lookup yields CDR1 KGHDR and CDR2 SFDVKD. The CDR3 consists of 14 residues. CDR3: CATSDPDSGEKLFF. CDR3 sequence (DNA): TGTGCCACCAGTGACCCCGACAGCGGCGAAAAACTGTTTTTT.

The gene calls are TRBV2 and TRBJ1-5; D uncertain. In germline, CDR1 is SNHLY, CDR2 FYNNEI. The CDR3 extends over 13 amino acids. Trimming removed 4 bases from V and 9 bases from J, with 13 bases in between. CDR3 DNA sequence: TGTGCCAGCAGTGGGACCTTCCCCGGGCCCCAGCATTTT. Its protein is CASSGTFPGPQHF.